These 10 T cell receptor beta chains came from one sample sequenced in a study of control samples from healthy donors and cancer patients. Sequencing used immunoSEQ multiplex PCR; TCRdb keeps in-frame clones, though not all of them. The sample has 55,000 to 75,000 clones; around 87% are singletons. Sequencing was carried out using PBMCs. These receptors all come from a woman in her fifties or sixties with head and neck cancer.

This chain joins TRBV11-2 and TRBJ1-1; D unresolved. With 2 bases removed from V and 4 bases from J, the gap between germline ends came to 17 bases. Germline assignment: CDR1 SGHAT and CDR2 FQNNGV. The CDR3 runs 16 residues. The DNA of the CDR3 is TGTGCCAGCAGCTTAATCCGTTTCAGGAGAAGCACTGAAGCTTTCTTT. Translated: CASSLIRFRRSTEAFF. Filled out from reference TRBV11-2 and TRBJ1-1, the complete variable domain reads EAGVAQSPRYKIIEKRQSVAFWCNPISGHATLYWYQQILGQGPKLLIQFQNNGVVDDSQLPKDRFSAERLKGVDSTLKIQPAKLEDSAVYLCASSLIRFRRSTEAFFGQGTRLTVV.

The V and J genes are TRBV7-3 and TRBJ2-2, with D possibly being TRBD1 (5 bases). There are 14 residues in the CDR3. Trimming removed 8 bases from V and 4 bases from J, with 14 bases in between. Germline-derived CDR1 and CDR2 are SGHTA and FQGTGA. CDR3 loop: CASGWGASTGELFF. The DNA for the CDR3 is TGTGCCAGCGGTTGGGGCGCGAGCACCGGGGAGCTGTTTTTT.

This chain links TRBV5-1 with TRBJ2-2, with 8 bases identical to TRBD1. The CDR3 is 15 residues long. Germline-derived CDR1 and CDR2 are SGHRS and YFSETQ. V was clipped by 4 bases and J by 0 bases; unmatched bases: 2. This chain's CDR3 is CASSLQGANTGELFF. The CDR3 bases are TGCGCCAGCAGCCTACAGGGGGCGAACACCGGGGAGCTGTTTTTT.

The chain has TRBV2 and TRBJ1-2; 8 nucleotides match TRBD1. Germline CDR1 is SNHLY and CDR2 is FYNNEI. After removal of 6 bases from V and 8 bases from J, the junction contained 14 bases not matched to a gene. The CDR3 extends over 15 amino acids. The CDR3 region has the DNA TGTGCCAGCAGCGCATCAGGGGGCGCGGTGATGGGCTACACCTTC. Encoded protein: CASSASGGAVMGYTF.

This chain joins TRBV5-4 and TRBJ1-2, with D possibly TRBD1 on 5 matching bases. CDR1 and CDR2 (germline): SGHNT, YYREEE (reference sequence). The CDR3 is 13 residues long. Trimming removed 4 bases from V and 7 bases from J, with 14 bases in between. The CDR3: CASSRPQGLGYTF. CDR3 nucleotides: TGTGCCAGCAGCCGGCCTCAGGGTCTTGGCTACACCTTC.

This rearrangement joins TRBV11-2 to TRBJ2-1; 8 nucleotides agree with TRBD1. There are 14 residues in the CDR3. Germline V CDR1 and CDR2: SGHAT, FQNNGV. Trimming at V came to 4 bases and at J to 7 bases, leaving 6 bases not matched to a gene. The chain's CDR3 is CASSSTGAWNEQFF. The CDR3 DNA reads TGTGCCAGCAGCTCGACAGGGGCTTGGAATGAGCAGTTCTTC.

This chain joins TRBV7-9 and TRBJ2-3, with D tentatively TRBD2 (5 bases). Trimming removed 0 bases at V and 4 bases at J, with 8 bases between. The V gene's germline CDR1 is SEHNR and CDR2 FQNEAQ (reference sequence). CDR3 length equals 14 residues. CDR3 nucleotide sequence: TGTGCCAGCAGCTTAGCCCCTAGCCCAGATACGCAGTATTTT. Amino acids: CASSLAPSPDTQYF.

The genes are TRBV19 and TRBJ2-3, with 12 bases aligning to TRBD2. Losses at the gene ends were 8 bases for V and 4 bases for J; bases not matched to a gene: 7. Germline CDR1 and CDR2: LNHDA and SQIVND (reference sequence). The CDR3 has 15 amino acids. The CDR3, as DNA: TGTGCCAGTTCACCTAGCGGGGGGGCTGCAGATACGCAGTATTTT. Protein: CASSPSGGAADTQYF.

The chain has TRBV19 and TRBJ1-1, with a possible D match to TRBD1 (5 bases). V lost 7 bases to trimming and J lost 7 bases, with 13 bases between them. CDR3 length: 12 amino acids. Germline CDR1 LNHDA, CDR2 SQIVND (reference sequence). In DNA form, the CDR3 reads TGTGCCAGTATCGGCCGGGGGATTGAAGCTTTCTTT. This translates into CASIGRGIEAFF.

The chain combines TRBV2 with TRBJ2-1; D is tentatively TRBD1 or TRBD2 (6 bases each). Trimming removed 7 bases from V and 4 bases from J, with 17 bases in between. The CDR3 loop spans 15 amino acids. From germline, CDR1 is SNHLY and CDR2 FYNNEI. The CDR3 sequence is CASIAQTGGYNEQFF. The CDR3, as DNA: TGTGCCAGCATTGCCCAGACAGGAGGGTACAATGAGCAGTTCTTC.